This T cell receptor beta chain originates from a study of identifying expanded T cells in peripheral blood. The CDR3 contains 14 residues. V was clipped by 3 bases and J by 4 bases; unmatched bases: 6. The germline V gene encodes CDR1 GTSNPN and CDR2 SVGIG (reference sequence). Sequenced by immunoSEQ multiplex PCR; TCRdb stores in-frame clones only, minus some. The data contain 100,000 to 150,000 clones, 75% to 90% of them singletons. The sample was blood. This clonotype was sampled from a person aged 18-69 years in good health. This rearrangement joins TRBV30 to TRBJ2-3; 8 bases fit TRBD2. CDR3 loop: CAWRLAGGPDTQYF. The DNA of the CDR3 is TGTGCCTGGAGGTTGGCGGGGGGCCCAGATACGCAGTATTTT. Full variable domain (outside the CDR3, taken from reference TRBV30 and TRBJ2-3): SQTIHQWPATLVQPVGSPLSLECTVEGTSNPNLYWYRQAAGRGLQLLFYSVGIGQISSEVPQNLSASRPQDRQFILSSKKLLLSDSGFYLCAWRLAGGPDTQYFGPGTRLTVL.